Presented here are 2 T cell receptor beta chains from one specimen sequenced in a study of PD-L1 blockade in urothelial cancer. TCRdb's table, derived via immunoSEQ multiplex PCR, lists solely in-frame clones and lacks some. The repertoire holds about 88,000 clones, 85% to 95% seen once, with 8% to 9.5% in the top ten. The sample was PBMCs, taken around atezolizumab (anti-PD-L1) treatment. These receptors came from a man between 60 and 75 years old with urothelial cancer.

The V and J genes are TRBV2 and TRBJ2-7; D is uncertain. The CDR3 runs 11 residues. The germline V gene encodes CDR1 SNHLY and CDR2 FYNNEI. V lost 7 bases and J lost 6, with 10 bases in between. The CDR3 region is CASNLGPEQYF. DNA for the CDR3: TGTGCCAGCAACCTAGGCCCCGAGCAGTACTTC.

This chain uses TRBV7-2 with TRBJ2-7, with TRBD2 matching over 7 bases. Germline V gene sequence: CDR1 SGHTA, CDR2 FQGNSA. The CDR3 sequence is 14 residues long. The V segment lost 4 bases and the J segment 6 bases; nucleotides outside the gene matches: 9. Here the CDR3 reads CASSYGLVVGEQYF. CDR3 nucleotides: TGTGCCAGCAGCTACGGACTAGTCGTCGGCGAGCAGTACTTC.